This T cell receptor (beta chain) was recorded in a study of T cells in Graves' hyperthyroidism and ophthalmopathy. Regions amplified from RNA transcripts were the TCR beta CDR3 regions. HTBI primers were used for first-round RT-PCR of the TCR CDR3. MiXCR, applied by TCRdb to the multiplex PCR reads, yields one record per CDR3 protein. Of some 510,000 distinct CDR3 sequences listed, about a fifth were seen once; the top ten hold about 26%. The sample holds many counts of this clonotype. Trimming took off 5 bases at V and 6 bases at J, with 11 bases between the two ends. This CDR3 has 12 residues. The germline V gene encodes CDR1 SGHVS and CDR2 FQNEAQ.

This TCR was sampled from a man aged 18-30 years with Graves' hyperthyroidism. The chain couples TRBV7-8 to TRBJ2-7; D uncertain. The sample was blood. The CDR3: CASSQHGREQYF. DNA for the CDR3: TGTGCCAGCAGCCAGCATGGACGCGAGCAGTACTTC.